This T cell receptor beta chain was sequenced during a study of shared clonotypes between healthy human individuals. Trimming removed 2 bases from V and 7 bases from J; junction bases left unmatched: 11. Germline V CDR1 and CDR2: SGHNT, YYREEE (reference sequence). The CDR3 is 16 amino acids. This clone appeared a few times. Several immunoSEQ plates received, in even portions, the genomic DNA of each subset. Some clones are missing from TCRdb's copy, which holds only in-frame ones; the method was immunoSEQ multiplex PCR. In the table there are under 1,100,000 clones, 75% to 85% of which are singletons.

Input material: memory CD4+ T cells from PBMCs. Indicated subset: CD45RA-negative fraction. This sequence joins TRBV5-4 and TRBJ2-1; 8 bases are a match to TRBD2. This receptor was identified in a young man in good health. Some clones in this sample may be carry-over from other donors' samples. CDR3 amino acids: CASSFTGLVLGNEQFF. CDR3 nucleotides: TGTGCCAGCAGCTTCACGGGACTAGTTTTGGGAAATGAGCAGTTCTTC. Looking up the rest from reference TRBV5-4 and TRBJ2-1 gives the full variable domain: ETGVTQSPTHLIKTRGQQVTLRCSSQSGHNTVSWYQQALGQGPQFIFQYYREEENGRGNFPPRFSGLQFPNYSSELNVNALELDDSALYLCASSFTGLVLGNEQFFGPGTRLTVL.